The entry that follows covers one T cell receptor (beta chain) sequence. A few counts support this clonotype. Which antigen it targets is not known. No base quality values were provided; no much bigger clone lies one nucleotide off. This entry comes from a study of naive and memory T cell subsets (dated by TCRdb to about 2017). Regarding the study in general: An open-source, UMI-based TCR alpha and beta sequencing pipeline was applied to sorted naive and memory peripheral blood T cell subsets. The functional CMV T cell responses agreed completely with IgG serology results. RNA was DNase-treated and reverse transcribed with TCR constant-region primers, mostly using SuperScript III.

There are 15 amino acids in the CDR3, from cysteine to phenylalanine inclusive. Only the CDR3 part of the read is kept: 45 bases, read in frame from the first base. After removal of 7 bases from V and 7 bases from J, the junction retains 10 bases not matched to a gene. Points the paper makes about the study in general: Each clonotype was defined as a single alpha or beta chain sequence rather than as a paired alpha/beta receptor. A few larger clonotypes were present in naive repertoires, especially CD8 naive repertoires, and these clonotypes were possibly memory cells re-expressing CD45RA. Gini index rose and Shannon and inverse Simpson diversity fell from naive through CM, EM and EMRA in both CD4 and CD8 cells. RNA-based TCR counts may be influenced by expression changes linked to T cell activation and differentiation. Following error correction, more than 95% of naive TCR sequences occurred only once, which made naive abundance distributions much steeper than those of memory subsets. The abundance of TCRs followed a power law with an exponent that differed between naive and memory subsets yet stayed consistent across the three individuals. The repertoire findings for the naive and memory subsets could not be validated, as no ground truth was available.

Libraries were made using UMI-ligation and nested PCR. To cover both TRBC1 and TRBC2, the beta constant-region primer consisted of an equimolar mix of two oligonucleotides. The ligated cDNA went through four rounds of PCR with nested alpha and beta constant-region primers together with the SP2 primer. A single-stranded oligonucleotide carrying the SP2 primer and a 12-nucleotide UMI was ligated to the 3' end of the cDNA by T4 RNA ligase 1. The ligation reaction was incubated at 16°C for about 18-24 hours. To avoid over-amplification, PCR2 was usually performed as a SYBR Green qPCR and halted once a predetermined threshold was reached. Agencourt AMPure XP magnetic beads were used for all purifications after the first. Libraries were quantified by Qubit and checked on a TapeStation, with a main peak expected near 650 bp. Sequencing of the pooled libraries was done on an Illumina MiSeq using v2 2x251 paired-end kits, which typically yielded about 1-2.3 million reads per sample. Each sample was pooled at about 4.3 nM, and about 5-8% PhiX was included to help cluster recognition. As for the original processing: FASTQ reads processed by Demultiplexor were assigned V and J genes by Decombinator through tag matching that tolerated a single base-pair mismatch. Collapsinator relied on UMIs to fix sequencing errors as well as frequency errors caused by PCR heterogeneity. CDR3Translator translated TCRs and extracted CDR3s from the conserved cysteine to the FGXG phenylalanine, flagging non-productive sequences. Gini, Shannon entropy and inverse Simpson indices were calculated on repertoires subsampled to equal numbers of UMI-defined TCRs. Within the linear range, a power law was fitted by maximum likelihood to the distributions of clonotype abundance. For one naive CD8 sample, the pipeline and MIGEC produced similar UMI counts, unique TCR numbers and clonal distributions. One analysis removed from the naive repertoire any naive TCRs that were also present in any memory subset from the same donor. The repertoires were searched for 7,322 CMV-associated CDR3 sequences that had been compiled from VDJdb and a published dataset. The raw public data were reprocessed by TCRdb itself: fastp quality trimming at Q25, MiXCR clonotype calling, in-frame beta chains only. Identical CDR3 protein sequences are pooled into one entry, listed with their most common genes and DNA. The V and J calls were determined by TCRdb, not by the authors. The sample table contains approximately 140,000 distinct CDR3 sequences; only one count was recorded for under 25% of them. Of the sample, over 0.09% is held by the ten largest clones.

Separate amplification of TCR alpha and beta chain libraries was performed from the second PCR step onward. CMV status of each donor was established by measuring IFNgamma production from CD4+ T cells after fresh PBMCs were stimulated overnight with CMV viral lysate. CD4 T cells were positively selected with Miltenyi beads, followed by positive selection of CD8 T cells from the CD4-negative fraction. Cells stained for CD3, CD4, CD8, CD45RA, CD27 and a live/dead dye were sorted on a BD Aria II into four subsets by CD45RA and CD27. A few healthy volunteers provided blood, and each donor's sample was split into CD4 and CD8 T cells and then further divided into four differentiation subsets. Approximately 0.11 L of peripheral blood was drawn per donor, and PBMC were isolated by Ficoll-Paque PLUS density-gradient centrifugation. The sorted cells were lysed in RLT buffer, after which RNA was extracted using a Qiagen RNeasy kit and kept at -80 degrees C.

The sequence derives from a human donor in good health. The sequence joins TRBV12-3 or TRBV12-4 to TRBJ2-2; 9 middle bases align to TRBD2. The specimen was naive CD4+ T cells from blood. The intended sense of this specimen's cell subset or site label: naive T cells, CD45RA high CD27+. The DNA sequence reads TGTGCCAGCACCCAAAGGGGACTAGCAGGCGGGGAGCTGTTTTTT. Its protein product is CASTQRGLAGGELFF.